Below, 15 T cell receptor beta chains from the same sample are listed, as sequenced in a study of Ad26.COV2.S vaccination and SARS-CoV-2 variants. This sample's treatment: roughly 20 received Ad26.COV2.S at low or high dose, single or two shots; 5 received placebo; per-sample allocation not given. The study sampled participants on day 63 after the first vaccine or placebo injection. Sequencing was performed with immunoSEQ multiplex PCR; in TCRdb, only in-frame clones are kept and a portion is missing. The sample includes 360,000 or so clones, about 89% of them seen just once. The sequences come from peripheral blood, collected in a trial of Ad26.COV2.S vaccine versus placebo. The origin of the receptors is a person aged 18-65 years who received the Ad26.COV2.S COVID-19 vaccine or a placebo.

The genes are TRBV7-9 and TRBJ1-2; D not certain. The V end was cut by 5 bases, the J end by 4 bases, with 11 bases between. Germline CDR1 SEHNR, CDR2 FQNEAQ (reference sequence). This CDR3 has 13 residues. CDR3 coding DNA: TGTGCCAGCAGCCCCGCTAGACGCTATGGCTACACCTTC. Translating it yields CASSPARRYGYTF.

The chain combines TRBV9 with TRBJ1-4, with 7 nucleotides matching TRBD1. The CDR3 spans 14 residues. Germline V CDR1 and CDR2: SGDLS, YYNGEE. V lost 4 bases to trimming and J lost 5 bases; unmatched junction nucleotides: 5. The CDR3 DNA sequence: TGTGCCAGCAGCAGACAGGGTTTGAATGAAAAACTGTTTTTT. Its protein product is CASSRQGLNEKLFF.

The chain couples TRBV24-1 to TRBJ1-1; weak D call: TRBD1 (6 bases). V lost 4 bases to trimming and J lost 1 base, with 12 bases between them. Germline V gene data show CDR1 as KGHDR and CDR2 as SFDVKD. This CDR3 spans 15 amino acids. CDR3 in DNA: TGTGCCACCAGTGACCCAGGGGAAGGGAACACTGAAGCTTTCTTT. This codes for CATSDPGEGNTEAFF.

Here the CDR3 reads CASSPSDSSYNSPLHF. In DNA, the CDR3 is TGCGCCAGCAGCCCCTCGGATAGCTCCTATAATTCACCCCTCCACTTT. The chain joins TRBV4-1 to TRBJ1-6; no definite D call. This CDR3 has 16 residues. Trimming stripped 4 bases from V and 0 bases from J, with 10 bases between. CDR1 and CDR2 from the germline V gene are MGHRA and YSYEKL.

CDR3 nucleotide sequence: TGTGCCTGGAGCCAGGGGGCATGGACAGATACGCAGTATTTT. It yields the protein CAWSQGAWTDTQYF. This chain connects TRBV30 to TRBJ2-3; 8 nucleotides match TRBD1. The junction had 5 bases not matched to a gene; V was cut back by 3 bases and J by 3 bases. CDR1 is GTSNPN and CDR2 is SVGIG in the germline V gene (reference sequence). The CDR3 is made up of 14 amino acids.

CDR3: CASSLSASTDTQYF. The DNA for the CDR3 is TGTGCCAGCAGCTTGAGCGCGAGCACAGATACGCAGTATTTT. The gene calls are TRBV5-8 and TRBJ2-3; D is ambiguous. Trimming took off 1 base at V and 0 bases at J, with 6 bases between the two ends. This CDR3 is 14 amino acids long. Looked up from germline, CDR1 is SGHTS and CDR2 is YDEGEE.

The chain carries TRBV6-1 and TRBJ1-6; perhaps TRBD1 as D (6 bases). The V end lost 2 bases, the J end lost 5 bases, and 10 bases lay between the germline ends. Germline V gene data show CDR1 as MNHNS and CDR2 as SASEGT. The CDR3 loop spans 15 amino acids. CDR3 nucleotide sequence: TGTGCCAGCAGTGAACAGGAGGGGGATAATTCACCCCTCCACTTT. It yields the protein CASSEQEGDNSPLHF.

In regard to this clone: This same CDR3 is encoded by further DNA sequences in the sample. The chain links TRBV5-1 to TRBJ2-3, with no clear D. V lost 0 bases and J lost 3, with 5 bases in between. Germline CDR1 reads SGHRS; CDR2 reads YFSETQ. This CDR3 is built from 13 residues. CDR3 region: CASSLGPTDTQYF. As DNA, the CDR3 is TGCGCCAGCAGCTTGGGACCTACAGATACGCAGTATTTT.

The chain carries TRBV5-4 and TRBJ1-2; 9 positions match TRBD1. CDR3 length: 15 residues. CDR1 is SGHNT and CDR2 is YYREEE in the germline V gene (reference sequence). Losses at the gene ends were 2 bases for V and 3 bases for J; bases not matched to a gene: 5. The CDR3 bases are TGTGCCAGCAGCTTAGAGGGACAGGGAGACTATGGCTACACCTTC. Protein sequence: CASSLEGQGDYGYTF.

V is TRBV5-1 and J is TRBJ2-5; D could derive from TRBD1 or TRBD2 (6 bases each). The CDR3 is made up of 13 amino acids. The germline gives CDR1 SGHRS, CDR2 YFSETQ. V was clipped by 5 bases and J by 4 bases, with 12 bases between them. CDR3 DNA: TGCGCCAGCAGATCGGGGGCGGGAGAGACCCAGTACTTC. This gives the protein CASRSGAGETQYF.

CDR3 protein: CAISQPTGSDYEQYF. The DNA of the CDR3 is TGTGCCATCAGCCAACCCACGGGATCGGACTACGAGCAGTACTTC. V gene TRBV10-3 combines with J gene TRBJ2-7, with a tentative D call TRBD2 (5 bases). V was shortened by 6 bases and J by 3 bases, with 18 bases between the two germline ends. CDR3 size: 15 residues. CDR1 is ENHRY and CDR2 is SYGVKD in the germline V gene.

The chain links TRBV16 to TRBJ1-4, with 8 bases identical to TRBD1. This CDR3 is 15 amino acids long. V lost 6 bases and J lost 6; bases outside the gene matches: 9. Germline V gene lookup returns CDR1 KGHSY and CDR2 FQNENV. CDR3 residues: CASSLTGVGDEKLFF. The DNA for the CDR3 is TGTGCCAGCAGTCTGACAGGGGTTGGTGATGAAAAACTGTTTTTT.

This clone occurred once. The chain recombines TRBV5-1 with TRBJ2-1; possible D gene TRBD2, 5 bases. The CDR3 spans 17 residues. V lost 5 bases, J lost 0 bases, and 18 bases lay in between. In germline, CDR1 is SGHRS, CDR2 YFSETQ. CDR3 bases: TGCGCCAGCAGTCGACGGATAGCGACCTTCTCCTACAATGAGCAGTTCTTC. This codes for CASSRRIATFSYNEQFF.

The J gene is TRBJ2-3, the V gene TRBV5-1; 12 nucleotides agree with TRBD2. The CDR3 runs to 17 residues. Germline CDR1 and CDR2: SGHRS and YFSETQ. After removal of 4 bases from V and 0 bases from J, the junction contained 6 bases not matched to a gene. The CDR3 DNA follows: TGCGCCAGCAGCCCCGGACTAGCGGGGATTAGCACAGATACGCAGTATTTT. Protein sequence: CASSPGLAGISTDTQYF. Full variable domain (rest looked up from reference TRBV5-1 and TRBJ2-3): KAGVTQTPRYLIKTRGQQVTLSCSPISGHRSVSWYQQTPGQGLQFLFEYFSETQRNKGNFPGRFSGRQFSNSRSEMNVSTLELGDSALYLCASSPGLAGISTDTQYFGPGTRLTVL.

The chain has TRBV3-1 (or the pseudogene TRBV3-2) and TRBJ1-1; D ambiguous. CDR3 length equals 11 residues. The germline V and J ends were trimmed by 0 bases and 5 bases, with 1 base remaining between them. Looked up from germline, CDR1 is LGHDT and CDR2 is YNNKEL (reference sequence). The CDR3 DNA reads TGTGCCAGCAGCCAAGAAACTGAAGCTTTCTTT. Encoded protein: CASSQETEAFF.